The T cell receptor beta chain described here comes from a study of blood T cell repertoires in COVID-19. Study background: PBMCs, B-cell-depleted T cells, or T cells provided the cDNA or gDNA that made up the material.

Grouping used clinical history reported by participants in a survey and questionnaire. Cohort 3 donors counted as recovered after two negative PCRs, clearance, or resolved symptoms. This clone was detected only a few times. Authors' data handling: Nucleated cell counts were estimated from reference gene primer amplification. The protocol was immunoSEQ multiplex PCR, while the TCRdb copy is restricted to in-frame clones and leaves out a portion. V, J and clone size reflect that table, while D and trimming were determined from the DNA. The sample carries 140,000 or so clones, 80% to 90% recorded once. The receptor was derived from a man between 60 and 75 years old who had recovered from COVID-19. The sample comprised PBMCs or T cells enriched from blood (not recorded which).

CDR3 sequence reads: CASSLQQANTGELFF. As DNA, the CDR3 is TGTGCCAGCAGCTTACAACAGGCGAACACCGGGGAGCTGTTTTTT. This chain links TRBV7-8 with TRBJ2-2; D is possibly TRBD1 (5 bases). Germline lookup yields CDR1 SGHVS and CDR2 FQNEAQ. The CDR3 runs 15 residues. The ends were cut back, 2 bases at V and 0 bases at J, with 7 bases in the middle.